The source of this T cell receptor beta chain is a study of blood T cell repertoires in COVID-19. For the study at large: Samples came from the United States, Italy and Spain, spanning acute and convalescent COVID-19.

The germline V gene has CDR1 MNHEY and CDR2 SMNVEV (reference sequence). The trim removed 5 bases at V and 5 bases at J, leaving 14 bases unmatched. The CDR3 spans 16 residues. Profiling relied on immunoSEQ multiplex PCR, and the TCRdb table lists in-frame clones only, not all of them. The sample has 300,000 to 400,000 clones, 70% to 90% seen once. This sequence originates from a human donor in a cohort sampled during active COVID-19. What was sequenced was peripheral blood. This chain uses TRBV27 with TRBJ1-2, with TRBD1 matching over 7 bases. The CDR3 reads CASSPFDRQGFYGYTF. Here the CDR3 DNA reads TGTGCCAGCAGTCCCTTCGATCGACAGGGATTTTATGGCTACACCTTC.